The 10 T cell receptor beta chains below come from one sample, sequenced in a study of blood T cell repertoires in COVID-19. Sequencing was performed with immunoSEQ multiplex PCR; in TCRdb, only in-frame clones are kept and a portion is missing. The repertoire has about 100,000 clones, roughly 86% of them found once; the top ten carry approximately 20%. The sequencing sample was made of peripheral blood. These receptors were collected from a human donor in a cohort sampled during active COVID-19.

The rearrangement links TRBV19 to TRBJ2-5; 9 bases align to TRBD2. Trimming cost V 7 bases and J 2 bases; bases outside gene matches: 8. Per the germline V gene, CDR1 is LNHDA and CDR2 is SQIVND (reference sequence). The CDR3 consists of 15 residues. CDR3 residues: CASNDATSGQETQYF. DNA for the CDR3: TGTGCCAGTAACGACGCGACTAGCGGACAAGAGACCCAGTACTTC.

The V call is TRBV7-9, the J call TRBJ1-5; maybe TRBD1 (5 bases). Germline V gives CDR1 SEHNR, CDR2 FQNEAQ (reference sequence). V was shortened by 5 bases and J by 4 bases, with 18 bases between the two germline ends. The CDR3 extends over 16 amino acids. The CDR3 protein is CASSRTGRDPNQPQHF. CDR3 DNA: TGTGCCAGCAGCCGAACTGGCAGGGATCCGAATCAGCCCCAGCATTTT.

The count of this clone is one. This sequence joins TRBV9 and TRBJ2-3, with 8 positions matching TRBD1. There are 17 residues in the CDR3. Germline assignment: CDR1 SGDLS and CDR2 YYNGEE. The V and J ends lost 3 bases and 5 bases, in that order; junction bases with no gene match: 14. The CDR3 sequence: CASSAPRPGGAIDTQYF. The CDR3 DNA follows: TGTGCCAGCAGCGCGCCAAGACCAGGGGGCGCGATAGATACGCAGTATTTT. Full variable domain (remainder filled in from reference TRBV9 and TRBJ2-3): DSGVTQTPKHLITATGQRVTLRCSPRSGDLSVYWYQQSLDQGLQFLIQYYNGEERAKGNILERFSAQQFPDLHSELNLSSLELGDSALYFCASSAPRPGGAIDTQYFGPGTRLTVL.

This sequence joins TRBV7-8 and TRBJ2-7; 7 bases line up with TRBD2. The CDR3 has 14 residues. Per germline, CDR1 SGHVS and CDR2 FQNEAQ. Trimming removed 1 base from V and 4 bases from J; junction bases left unmatched: 4. CDR3 in amino acids: CASSLDAGVYEQYF. In DNA, the CDR3 is TGTGCCAGCAGCTTAGACGCGGGAGTGTACGAGCAGTACTTC.

V gene TRBV28 combines with J gene TRBJ1-2; no definite D call. The CDR3 length is 12 residues. The V gene lost 7 bases and the J gene lost 7 bases, with 13 bases spanning the gap. CDR1 is MDHEN and CDR2 is SYDVKM in the germline V gene. The CDR3 coding sequence is TGTGCCAGCACTCAATTTAGTTTTGGCTACACCTTC. As protein: CASTQFSFGYTF.

J is TRBJ2-6 and V is TRBV27; a weak D match, TRBD1 (6 bases). The CDR3 consists of 15 residues. Germline CDR1 and CDR2: MNHEY and SMNVEV (reference sequence). The V gene lost 2 bases and the J gene lost 3 bases, with 8 bases spanning the gap. CDR3 sequence (DNA): TGTGCCAGCAGTTTAGGGGGCTATGGGGCCAACGTCCTGACTTTC. Its protein product is CASSLGGYGANVLTF. Combining the CDR3 with reference TRBV27 and TRBJ2-6 gives the whole variable domain EAQVTQNPRYLITVTGKKLTVTCSQNMNHEYMSWYRQDPGLGLRQIYYSMNVEVTDKGDVPEGYKVSRKEKRNFPLILESPSPNQTSLYFCASSLGGYGANVLTFGAGSRLTVL.

CDR3 sequence reads: CASSLVGGDGTEAFF. The CDR3 DNA is TGTGCCAGCAGCTTAGTGGGAGGGGATGGGACTGAAGCTTTCTTT. The chain uses TRBV7-2 and TRBJ1-1, with D perhaps matching TRBD1 (5 bases). The V gene lost 1 base and the J gene lost 5 bases, with 14 bases spanning the gap. Germline CDR1 is SGHTA and CDR2 is FQGNSA. This CDR3 comprises 15 residues.

V gene TRBV28 combines with J gene TRBJ1-2; D gene uncertain. There are 12 residues in the CDR3. Per germline, CDR1 MDHEN and CDR2 SYDVKM. Trimming cost V 4 bases and J 5 bases, with 8 bases left between them. The CDR3: CASSSTEYGYTF. CDR3 sequence (DNA): TGTGCCAGCAGTTCTACAGAATATGGCTACACCTTC.

The chain joins TRBV9 to TRBJ2-7, with D perhaps TRBD1 (6 bases). Trimming took 4 bases from V and 2 from J, leaving 13 bases between them. From germline, CDR1 is SGDLS and CDR2 YYNGEE. The CDR3 runs to 14 residues. DNA of the CDR3: TGTGCCAGCAGCCTCGGACAGCATCCCTACGAGCAGTACTTC. The encoded protein is CASSLGQHPYEQYF.

This clone was counted once. The chain couples TRBV5-4 to TRBJ2-7, with 10 bases aligning to TRBD2. The length of the CDR3 is 14 residues. V trimming: 5 bases; J trimming: 7 bases; junction bases outside the gene matches: 9. The germline gives CDR1 SGHNT, CDR2 YYREEE (reference sequence). CDR3 residues: CASSRPSGSREQYF. The CDR3, as DNA: TGTGCCAGCAGTCGTCCTAGCGGGAGCCGGGAGCAGTACTTC.